The 4 T cell receptor beta chains reported below all come from one sample, sequenced in a study of shared clonotypes between healthy human individuals. Only in-frame clones appear in the TCRdb table, and some are missing; sequencing was by immunoSEQ multiplex PCR. The sample contains roughly 1 million clones, 65% to 75% of which appear only once. Specimen: memory CD4+ T cells sorted from blood. The subset was: CD45RA-negative fraction. The receptors come from a young man in good health.

The chain combines TRBV28 with TRBJ2-6; no clear D gene. The germline V gene encodes CDR1 MDHEN and CDR2 SYDVKM. The CDR3 consists of 15 residues. V was clipped by 6 bases and J by 2 bases, with 11 bases between them. The CDR3 region has the DNA TGTGCCAGCAGCCCCCAGTCGCCTGGGGCCAACGTCCTGACTTTC. Protein: CASSPQSPGANVLTF.

This rearrangement joins TRBV5-8 to TRBJ2-3; 7 nucleotides match TRBD1. The CDR3 consists of 15 residues. The germline V gene encodes CDR1 SGHTS and CDR2 YDEGEE. Trimming removed 3 bases from V and 0 bases from J; junction bases left unmatched: 4. The CDR3: CASSSTGSSTDTQYF. The CDR3 DNA is TGTGCCAGCAGCTCGACAGGGTCTAGCACAGATACGCAGTATTTT.

This chain uses TRBV5-4 with TRBJ2-7; maybe TRBD2 (5 bases). The CDR3 consists of 17 residues. The V end lost 2 bases, the J end lost 6 bases, and 24 bases lay between the germline ends. Germline V CDR1 and CDR2: SGHNT, YYREEE (reference sequence). The CDR3 protein is CASSFSALAGGFGEQYF. The CDR3 DNA follows: TGTGCCAGCAGCTTTTCCGCCCTGGCAGGAGGTTTCGGCGAGCAGTACTTC.

The V call is TRBV19, the J call TRBJ2-7, with D maybe TRBD1 (7 bases). Trimming removed 2 bases from V and 7 bases from J, with 21 bases in between. Germline CDR1 LNHDA, CDR2 SQIVND (reference sequence). The CDR3 consists of 16 residues. Written as DNA, the CDR3 is TGTGCCAGTAGTATACTCCAGGGGGGTATCGCGAGGGAGCAGTACTTC. Translating gives CASSILQGGIAREQYF.